Described below is a single T cell receptor beta chain sequence and its context. V was cut by 5 bases and J by 6 bases, with 13 bases left in between. The CDR3 extends over 13 amino acids. Germline V gene data show CDR1 as LNHDA and CDR2 as SQIVND (reference sequence). The entry originates in a study of technical replicates of blood from several donors. The data were produced by immunoSEQ multiplex PCR, yet TCRdb's version contains in-frame clones alone and is incomplete. The sample includes some 17,000 clones, around 87% seen only once; the top ten take around 13%. The sample consisted of PBMCs. This receptor was obtained from a human donor in good health. The chain joins TRBV19 to TRBJ1-1; D is undetermined. In DNA form, the CDR3 reads TGTGCCAGTAGTCCCACGGGCGGGGCTGAAGCTTTCTTT. Its translation is CASSPTGGAEAFF. The full variable domain, its missing parts supplied by reference TRBV19 and TRBJ1-1, is DGGITQSPKYLFRKEGQNVTLSCEQNLNHDAMYWYRQDPGQGLRLIYYSQIVNDFQKGDIAEGYSVSREKKESFPLTVTSAQKNPTAFYLCASSPTGGAEAFFGQGTRLTVV.